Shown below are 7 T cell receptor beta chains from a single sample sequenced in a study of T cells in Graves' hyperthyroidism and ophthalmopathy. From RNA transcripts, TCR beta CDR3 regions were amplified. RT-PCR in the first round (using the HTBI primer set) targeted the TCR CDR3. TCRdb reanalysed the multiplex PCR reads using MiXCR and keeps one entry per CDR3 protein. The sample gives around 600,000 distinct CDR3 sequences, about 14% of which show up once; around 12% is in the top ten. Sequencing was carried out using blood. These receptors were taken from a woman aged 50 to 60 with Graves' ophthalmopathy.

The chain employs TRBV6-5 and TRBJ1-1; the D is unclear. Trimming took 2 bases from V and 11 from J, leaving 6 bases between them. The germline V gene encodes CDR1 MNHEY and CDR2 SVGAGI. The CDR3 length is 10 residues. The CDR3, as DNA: TGTGCCAGCAGTTACATAGGGGCTTTCTTT. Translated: CASSYIGAFF.

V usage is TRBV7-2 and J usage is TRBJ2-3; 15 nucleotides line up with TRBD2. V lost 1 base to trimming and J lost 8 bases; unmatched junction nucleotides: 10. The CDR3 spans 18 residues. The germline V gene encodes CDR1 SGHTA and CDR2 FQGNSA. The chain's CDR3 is CASSLVIGLAGGPATQYF. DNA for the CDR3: TGTGCCAGCAGCTTAGTAATAGGACTAGCGGGAGGGCCCGCTACGCAGTATTTT.

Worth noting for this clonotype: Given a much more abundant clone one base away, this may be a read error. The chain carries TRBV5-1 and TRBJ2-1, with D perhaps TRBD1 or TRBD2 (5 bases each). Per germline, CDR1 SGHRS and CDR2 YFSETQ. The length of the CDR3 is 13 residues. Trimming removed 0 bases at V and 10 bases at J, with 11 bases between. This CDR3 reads CASSLAGRWEQFF. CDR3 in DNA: TGCGCCAGCAGCTTGGCGGGACGGTGGGAGCAGTTCTTC. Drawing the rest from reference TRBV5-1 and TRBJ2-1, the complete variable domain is KAGVTQTPRYLIKTRGQQVTLSCSPISGHRSVSWYQQTPGQGLQFLFEYFSETQRNKGNFPGRFSGRQFSNSRSEMNVSTLELGDSALYLCASSLAGRWEQFFGPGTRLTVL.

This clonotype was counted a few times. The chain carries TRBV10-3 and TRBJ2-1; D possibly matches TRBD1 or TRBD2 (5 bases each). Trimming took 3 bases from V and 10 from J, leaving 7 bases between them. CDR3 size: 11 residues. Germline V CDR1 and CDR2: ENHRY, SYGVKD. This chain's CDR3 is CAISDGGEQFF. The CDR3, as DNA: TGTGCCATCAGTGATGGGGGAGAGCAGTTCTTC.

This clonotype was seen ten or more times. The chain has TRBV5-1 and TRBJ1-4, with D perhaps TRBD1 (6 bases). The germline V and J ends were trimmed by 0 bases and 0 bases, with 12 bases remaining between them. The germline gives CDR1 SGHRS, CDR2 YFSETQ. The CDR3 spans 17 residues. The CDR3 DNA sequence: TGCGCCAGCAGCTTGGTCGGCAGGGGTGCAACTAATGAAAAACTGTTTTTT. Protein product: CASSLVGRGATNEKLFF.

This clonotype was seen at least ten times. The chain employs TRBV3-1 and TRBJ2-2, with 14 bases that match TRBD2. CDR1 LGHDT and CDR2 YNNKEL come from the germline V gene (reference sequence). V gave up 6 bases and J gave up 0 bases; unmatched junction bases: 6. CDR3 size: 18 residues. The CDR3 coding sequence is TGTGCCAGCAGAGGGACTAGCGGGAGAGACACGAACACCGGGGAGCTGTTTTTT. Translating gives CASRGTSGRDTNTGELFF.

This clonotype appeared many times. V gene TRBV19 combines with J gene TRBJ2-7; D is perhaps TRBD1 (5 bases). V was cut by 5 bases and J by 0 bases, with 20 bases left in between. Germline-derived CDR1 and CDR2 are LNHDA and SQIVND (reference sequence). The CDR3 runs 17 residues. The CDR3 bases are TGTGCCAGTAGTGCCCAAAAGACGTGGGGCCCCTCCTACGAGCAGTACTTC. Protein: CASSAQKTWGPSYEQYF.